This TCR beta chain was profiled in a study of shared clonotypes between healthy human individuals. General study points: Few donors limited the genetic and exposure-history diversity represented.

The assay was immunoSEQ multiplex PCR, and TCRdb's table has in-frame clones only and misses some. Here the sample spans 2 million to 2.5 million clones, roughly 95% being singletons. The CDR3 is made up of 16 amino acids. V was trimmed by 6 bases and J by 4 bases, leaving 18 bases between them. Germline values: CDR1 MNHEY, CDR2 SMNVEV (reference sequence). Comments on this clone: Its specificity is not known.

Sequencing input: naive CD4+ T cells sorted from blood. The subset here: CD45RA+ positively selected. J is TRBJ2-2 and V is TRBV27, with D perhaps TRBD1 or TRBD2 (5 bases each). This TCR was sampled from a man aged 18 to 30 in good health. Written as DNA, the CDR3 is TGTGCCAGCAGGGACGGGGCATCAGGTAGCACCGGGGAGCTGTTTTTT. Translating it yields CASRDGASGSTGELFF.